The 16 T cell receptor beta chains in this list originate from one sample, sequenced in a study of cytomegalovirus exposure and HLA in healthy donors. With 60 Vbeta and 13 Jbeta primers, the PCR was carried out. TCRdb keeps only in-frame clones here, not all; method: immunoSEQ multiplex PCR. The profile covers 110,000 to 150,000 clones, with approximately 80% appearing a single time and roughly 4% taken by the ten largest. The sequencing input was PBMCs. The receptors were gathered from a man between 18 and 35 years old in good health and CMV-seronegative.

In DNA form, the CDR3 reads TGTGCCAGCTCATTGGACAGCATGAACACTGAAGCTTTCTTT. Translating it yields CASSLDSMNTEAFF. The chain carries TRBV18 and TRBJ1-1; D may be TRBD1 (6 bases). The germline CDR1 and CDR2 sequences are KGHSH and LQKENI. With 5 bases removed from V and 0 bases from J, the gap between germline ends came to 10 bases. The CDR3 totals 14 residues. Full variable domain (rest looked up from reference TRBV18 and TRBJ1-1): NAGVMQNPRHLVRRRGQEARLRCSPMKGHSHVYWYRQLPEEGLKFMVYLQKENIIDESGMPKERFSAEFPKEGPSILRIQQVVRGDSAAYFCASSLDSMNTEAFFGQGTRLTVV.

The V and J genes are TRBV7-6 and TRBJ1-1; 9 bases agree with TRBD1. The CDR3 is 16 residues long. Germline V gives CDR1 SGHVS, CDR2 FNYEAQ. Unmatched junction bases numbered 7, after V lost 5 bases and J lost 0 bases. The CDR3 DNA reads as TGTGCCAGCAGCACCCGGACAGGGGAGATGAACACTGAAGCTTTCTTT. Protein product: CASSTRTGEMNTEAFF.

The CDR3 spells CAWSPTGGIGEQYF. Here the CDR3 DNA reads TGTGCCTGGAGTCCCACCGGGGGGATCGGCGAGCAGTACTTC. The J gene is TRBJ2-7, the V gene TRBV30; 7 bases agree with TRBD2. CDR3 length: 14 amino acids. Germline trimming cut 2 bases from V and 6 bases from J; bases unmatched to any gene: 10. Per the germline V gene, CDR1 is GTSNPN and CDR2 is SVGIG (reference sequence).

J is TRBJ1-6 and V is TRBV11-3; 7 positions agree with TRBD1. CDR1 is SGHNT and CDR2 is YENEEA in the germline V gene. The V gene end was trimmed by 6 bases and the J gene end by 12 bases; junction bases not matched to a gene: 11. There are 14 residues in the CDR3. DNA of the CDR3: TGTGCCAGCAGGATCTACGGACAGGACGGACCCCTCCACTTT. It encodes CASRIYGQDGPLHF.

This clone has a handful of counts. This chain connects TRBV30 to TRBJ1-1; tentative D call: TRBD1 (5 bases). Trimming removed 0 bases from V and 0 bases from J, with 11 bases in between. Germline V gene data show CDR1 as GTSNPN and CDR2 as SVGIG (reference sequence). The CDR3 contains 15 residues. CDR3 DNA sequence: TGTGCCTGGAGTGTAGGGGCTACAGTGAACACTGAAGCTTTCTTT. It translates to CAWSVGATVNTEAFF.

V usage is TRBV6-1 and J usage is TRBJ2-5, with D maybe TRBD1 (5 bases). In germline, CDR1 is MNHNS, CDR2 SASEGT. The CDR3 runs 13 residues. V was pared by 10 bases and J by 2 bases, with 14 bases between. The CDR3 DNA reads as TGTGCCACCCACCCTTCAGGGCAAGAGACCCAGTACTTC. Translation: CATHPSGQETQYF.

The chain is built from TRBV9 and TRBJ2-3; no firm D call. This CDR3 region has 14 residues. Trimming took 6 bases from V and 1 from J, leaving 12 bases between them. Germline V CDR1 and CDR2: SGDLS, YYNGEE. The CDR3 is CASINPLGTDTQYF. The CDR3, as DNA: TGTGCCAGCATCAACCCACTGGGCACAGATACGCAGTATTTT.

This clone has more than one count but fewer than ten. V gene TRBV7-2 combines with J gene TRBJ1-1; D is uncertain. Germline V lookup: CDR1 SGHTA, CDR2 FQGNSA. This CDR3 is built from 14 residues. V lost 4 bases, J lost 0 bases, and 9 bases lay in between. This chain's CDR3 is CASSWAGMNTEAFF. In DNA, the CDR3 is TGTGCCAGCAGCTGGGCAGGTATGAACACTGAAGCTTTCTTT.

The chain employs TRBV5-1 and TRBJ1-1; 8 bases are a match to TRBD1. Germline-derived CDR1 and CDR2 are SGHRS and YFSETQ. The CDR3 is made up of 17 amino acids. V shed 0 bases and J 4 bases; nucleotides not matched to a gene: 11. CDR3 nucleotides: TGCGCCAGCAGCTTGGAGCGGACAGGGCCCGGCGGCACTGAAGCTTTCTTT. Translated, it gives CASSLERTGPGGTEAFF.

This sequence joins TRBV19 and TRBJ1-1; D perhaps matches TRBD1 (5 bases). The V gene's germline CDR1 is LNHDA and CDR2 SQIVND (reference sequence). CDR3 length: 15 residues. Trimming took 3 bases from V and 0 from J, leaving 11 bases between them. DNA of the CDR3: TGTGCCAGTAGTATCTGGGCAGGGATGAACACTGAAGCTTTCTTT. Its translation is CASSIWAGMNTEAFF.

In the case of this clone: A read error may produce the germline difference seen at one junction end. Additional DNA sequences in this sample encode the identical CDR3. The chain is built from TRBV7-2 and TRBJ2-7; 12 nucleotides align to TRBD2. Germline values: CDR1 SGHTA, CDR2 FQGNSA. The CDR3 spans 14 residues. The CDR3 nucleotides read TGTGCTAGCAGCCACTCGACTAGCGGGAGAGAGCAGTACTTC. This sequence encodes CASSHSTSGREQYF.

This chain connects TRBV27 to TRBJ2-1; 8 bases align to TRBD1. This CDR3 is 15 amino acids long. CDR1 is MNHEY, CDR2 SMNVEV, per germline (reference sequence). Losses at the gene ends were 4 bases for V and 7 bases for J; bases not matched to a gene: 9. The CDR3, as DNA: TGTGCCAGCAGTTCCCCGGGACAGGTCATTAATGAGCAGTTCTTC. This encodes CASSSPGQVINEQFF.

The chain couples TRBV27 to TRBJ2-6, with D tentatively TRBD2 (6 bases). The germline V and J ends were trimmed by 4 bases and 4 bases, with 11 bases remaining between them. This CDR3 region has 15 residues. CDR1 and CDR2 from the germline V gene are MNHEY and SMNVEV (reference sequence). The CDR3 is CASSYAGSGANVLTF. The DNA of the CDR3 is TGTGCCAGCAGTTATGCGGGATCAGGGGCCAACGTCCTGACTTTC.

The chain uses TRBV18 and TRBJ1-1; tentative D call: TRBD1 (6 bases). Germline V gene lookup returns CDR1 KGHSH and CDR2 LQKENI. The V gene lost 3 bases and the J gene lost 1 base, with 12 bases spanning the gap. The CDR3 is 15 residues long. The CDR3 protein is CASSPLDSENTEAFF. The CDR3 DNA is TGTGCCAGCTCACCCTTGGACAGCGAGAACACTGAAGCTTTCTTT. The whole variable domain, filled in from reference TRBV18 and TRBJ1-1, reads NAGVMQNPRHLVRRRGQEARLRCSPMKGHSHVYWYRQLPEEGLKFMVYLQKENIIDESGMPKERFSAEFPKEGPSILRIQQVVRGDSAAYFCASSPLDSENTEAFFGQGTRLTVV.

The CDR3 DNA is TGTGCCAGCCTTTTAACAGGGGGCACGAACACTGAAGCTTTCTTT. This gives the protein CASLLTGGTNTEAFF. V usage is TRBV27 and J usage is TRBJ1-1; 9 bases are shared with TRBD1. With V trimmed by 8 bases and J by 1 base, 8 bases remained unmatched. The CDR3 is 15 residues long. CDR1 and CDR2 from the germline V gene are MNHEY and SMNVEV (reference sequence).

The genes are TRBV5-1 and TRBJ1-6; D might be TRBD1 (6 bases). CDR1 is SGHRS and CDR2 is YFSETQ in the germline V gene. Trimming took off 0 bases at V and 7 bases at J, with 8 bases between the two ends. This CDR3 has 14 residues. CDR3 amino acids: CASSLGQENSPLHF. The CDR3 DNA is TGCGCCAGCAGCTTGGGACAGGAAAATTCACCCCTCCACTTT.